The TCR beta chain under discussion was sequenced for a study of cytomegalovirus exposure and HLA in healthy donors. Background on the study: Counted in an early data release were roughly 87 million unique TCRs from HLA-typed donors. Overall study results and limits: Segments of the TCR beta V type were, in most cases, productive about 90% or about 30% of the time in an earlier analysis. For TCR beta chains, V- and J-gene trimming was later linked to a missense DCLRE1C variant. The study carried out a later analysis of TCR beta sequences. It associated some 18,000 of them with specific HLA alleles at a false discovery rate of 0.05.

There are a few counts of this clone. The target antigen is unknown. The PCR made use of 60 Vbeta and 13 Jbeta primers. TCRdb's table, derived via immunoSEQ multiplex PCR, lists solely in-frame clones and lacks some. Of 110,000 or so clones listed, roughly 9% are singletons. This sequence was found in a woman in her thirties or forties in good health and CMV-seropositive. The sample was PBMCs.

The CDR3 region is CASSFRGQNEQFF. CDR3 in DNA: TGTGCCAGCAGCTTCAGGGGCCAGAATGAGCAGTTCTTC. The chain uses TRBV11-2 and TRBJ2-1; tentative D call: TRBD1 (6 bases). V was clipped by 3 bases and J by 7 bases, with 10 bases between them. CDR3 size: 13 residues. Germline V CDR1 and CDR2: SGHAT, FQNNGV.